Listed here is a single T cell receptor beta chain. Its antigen is unidentified. The sample comes from a study of vaccination and CD4 T cells after COVID-19. The study sequenced cultured CD4+ T cell DNA using the Oncomine TCR Beta short-read assay. TCRdb recomputed calls from the PCR reads with MiXCR, one row per CDR3 protein. The table lists about 13,000 distinct CDR3 sequences, 50% of them singletons. Treatment described: roughly 10-day PBMC culture with coronavirus spike peptide pools or control peptides (ViraFEST assay). This TCR was recovered from a human donor who had recovered from COVID-19. Sequencing input: CD4+ T cells from blood, cultured in vitro.

CDR3 coding DNA: TGTGCCAGCAGTATTGGCGGGAACACTGAAGCTTTCTTT. It yields the protein CASSIGGNTEAFF. This chain uses TRBV27 with TRBJ1-1; D not certain. The CDR3 length is 13 residues. The V and J ends lost 5 bases and 1 base respectively, with 8 bases between them. Germline-derived CDR1 and CDR2 are MNHEY and SMNVEV (reference sequence).